These 26 T cell receptor beta chains originate from one sample sequenced in a study of cytomegalovirus exposure and HLA in healthy donors. The PCR ran on 60 Vbeta and 13 Jbeta primers. Repertoires were generated with immunoSEQ multiplex PCR, while TCRdb's copy carries only in-frame clones and drops some. The table has under 300,000 clones, roughly 81% seen once; the top ten hold 2% to 2.5%. Sequences were obtained from PBMCs. Source of these receptors: a woman between 40 and 50 years old in good health and CMV-seropositive.

This rearrangement joins TRBV9 to TRBJ2-7, with TRBD1 matching 7 bases. The CDR3 contains 15 residues. Trimming cost V 3 bases and J 0 bases; bases outside gene matches: 6. Germline lookup yields CDR1 SGDLS and CDR2 YYNGEE. CDR3 bases: TGTGCCAGCAGCGGCGACAGGGCGAGCTCCTACGAGCAGTACTTC. Protein: CASSGDRASSYEQYF. The full variable domain, in which reference TRBV9 and TRBJ2-7 provide the parts outside the CDR3, is DSGVTQTPKHLITATGQRVTLRCSPRSGDLSVYWYQQSLDQGLQFLIQYYNGEERAKGNILERFSAQQFPDLHSELNLSSLELGDSALYFCASSGDRASSYEQYFGPGTRLTVT.

This sequence joins TRBV28 and TRBJ2-3, with D perhaps matching TRBD2 (6 bases). The CDR3 runs 12 residues. Germline CDR1 is MDHEN and CDR2 is SYDVKM. With 8 bases removed from V and 2 bases from J, the gap between germline ends came to 8 bases. CDR3: CASRDSTDTQYF. DNA of the CDR3: TGTGCCAGCCGGGACTCCACAGATACGCAGTATTTT.

This clone is a singleton in its sample. J is TRBJ2-3 and V is TRBV7-2; 7 nucleotides line up with TRBD2. The CDR3 length is 15 residues. V was clipped by 5 bases and J by 4 bases; unmatched bases: 9. Germline CDR1 reads SGHTA; CDR2 reads FQGNSA. The CDR3 reads CASSAPAGVADTQYF. CDR3 sequence (DNA): TGTGCCAGCAGCGCCCCGGCGGGAGTAGCAGATACGCAGTATTTT.

CDR3: CASSLVGGMDGYTF. DNA for the CDR3: TGTGCCAGCAGCTTAGTCGGGGGAATGGATGGCTACACCTTC. The chain is built from TRBV7-8 and TRBJ1-2, with TRBD1 as a possible D gene (5 bases). Germline CDR1 SGHVS, CDR2 FQNEAQ. The CDR3 covers 14 residues. Trimming left V 1 base short and J 6 bases short, with 12 bases between.

This clone was recorded once. The rearrangement joins TRBV18 to TRBJ2-7; D might be TRBD2 (5 bases). V shed 3 bases and J shed 3 bases, with 6 bases lying between them. Germline V gene data show CDR1 as KGHSH and CDR2 as LQKENI. CDR3 length equals 12 residues. The CDR3 DNA reads TGTGCCAGCTCACCGGCGGGCTACGAGCAGTACTTC. The encoded protein is CASSPAGYEQYF.

Concerning this clone itself: Other nucleotide sequences from this sample produce the same CDR3. This chain connects TRBV5-6 to TRBJ1-1, with D unclear. V lost 2 bases and J lost 1, with 6 bases in between. The V gene's germline CDR1 is SGHDT and CDR2 YYEEEE. The CDR3 spans 13 residues. In DNA, the CDR3 is TGTGCCAGCAGCTTTACGGGGAACACTGAAGCTTTCTTT. Translating gives CASSFTGNTEAFF. The full variable domain, its missing parts supplied by reference TRBV5-6 and TRBJ1-1, is DAGVTQSPTHLIKTRGQQVTLRCSPKSGHDTVSWYQQALGQGPQFIFQYYEEEERQRGNFPDRFSGHQFPNYSSELNVNALLLGDSALYLCASSFTGNTEAFFGQGTRLTVV.

The chain recombines TRBV6-1 with TRBJ2-7; 13 bases line up with TRBD2. V shed 4 bases, J shed 6 bases, and the junction held 6 bases outside the gene matches. Germline V gene data show CDR1 as MNHNS and CDR2 as SASEGT. This CDR3 comprises 15 residues. The CDR3 nucleotides read TGTGCCAGCAGTGCGACGACTAGCGGGAGGTTCGAGCAGTACTTC. Translating it yields CASSATTSGRFEQYF.

This chain uses TRBV27 with TRBJ2-7, with a weak D call TRBD2 (6 bases). CDR3 length equals 14 residues. The germline V and J ends were trimmed by 8 bases and 1 base, with 15 bases remaining between them. Germline values: CDR1 MNHEY, CDR2 SMNVEV (reference sequence). The DNA of the CDR3 is TGTGCCAGCGCGATTGGGGGGAAGTCCTACGAGCAGTACTTC. It encodes CASAIGGKSYEQYF.

The chain joins TRBV18 to TRBJ2-1; D call uncertain. The CDR3 is made up of 15 amino acids. Trimming removed 1 base from V and 1 base from J, with 8 bases in between. Germline loops: CDR1 KGHSH, CDR2 LQKENI. Here the CDR3 reads CASSPRAESYNEQFF. In nucleotides, the CDR3 is TGTGCCAGCTCACCACGTGCGGAGTCCTACAATGAGCAGTTCTTC.

The rearrangement links TRBV19 to TRBJ1-5, with 8 bases fitting TRBD1. The V segment lost 8 bases and the J segment 3 bases; nucleotides outside the gene matches: 6. The CDR3 loop spans 14 amino acids. CDR1 and CDR2 from the germline V gene are LNHDA and SQIVND (reference sequence). The CDR3 loop reads CASSDREFNQPQHF. For the CDR3, the DNA is TGTGCCAGTTCGGACAGGGAGTTCAATCAGCCCCAGCATTTT.

The gene calls are TRBV7-9 and TRBJ1-4; D might be TRBD1 (5 bases). The V and J ends lost 4 bases and 7 bases respectively, with 13 bases between them. This CDR3 is 14 amino acids long. The germline gives CDR1 SEHNR, CDR2 FQNEAQ (reference sequence). The CDR3 coding sequence is TGTGCCAGCAGCTCTTGGGGGGGAGGTGAAAAACTGTTTTTT. Encoded protein: CASSSWGGGEKLFF.

The table lists this clone with a count of one. The chain has TRBV6-5 and TRBJ1-1; D remains ambiguous. Germline V gene lookup returns CDR1 MNHEY and CDR2 SVGAGI. The CDR3 runs 14 residues. Between the trimmed V and J ends, which lost 8 bases and 0 bases, there was a span of 13 bases. As DNA, the CDR3 is TGTGCCAGCGGAGCAGAGACTATGAACACTGAAGCTTTCTTT. This gives the protein CASGAETMNTEAFF.

This chain connects TRBV29-1 to TRBJ1-1; D call uncertain. Trimming shortened V by 6 bases and J by 5 bases, and 16 bases separated the two germline ends. The CDR3 has 13 residues. Germline V CDR1 and CDR2: SQVTM, ANQGSEA. CDR3 region: CSVGEGSRTEAFF. CDR3 DNA: TGCAGCGTGGGAGAGGGTAGTAGAACTGAAGCTTTCTTT.

The chain recombines TRBV28 with TRBJ1-2, with 9 bases matching TRBD1. The V and J ends lost 4 bases and 1 base, in that order; junction bases with no gene match: 1. Per germline, CDR1 MDHEN and CDR2 SYDVKM. This CDR3 has 14 amino acids. The CDR3 DNA reads as TGTGCCAGCAGTTCGGGACAGGGTAACTATGGCTACACCTTC. It encodes CASSSGQGNYGYTF.

This clone has a handful of counts. J is TRBJ2-1 and V is TRBV7-3; D might be TRBD2 (6 bases). CDR3 length: 17 residues. Germline CDR1 and CDR2: SGHTA and FQGTGA. The germline V and J ends were trimmed by 2 bases and 4 bases, with 18 bases remaining between them. The CDR3 is CASSLRRPSGEYNEQFF. CDR3 sequence (DNA): TGTGCCAGCAGCTTACGTCGCCCTTCGGGGGAATACAATGAGCAGTTCTTC.

The chain joins TRBV29-1 to TRBJ2-3, with D possibly being TRBD2 (5 bases). With 3 bases removed from V and 2 bases from J, the gap between germline ends came to 12 bases. The CDR3 loop spans 14 amino acids. The germline gives CDR1 SQVTM, CDR2 ANQGSEA. The CDR3 DNA reads TGCAGCGTTGAGGGCTCTAGCCTCACAGATACGCAGTATTTT. It translates to CSVEGSSLTDTQYF.

The chain carries TRBV7-9 and TRBJ1-5; 7 bases match TRBD1. The CDR3 spans 16 residues. Trimming removed 4 bases from V and 5 bases from J; junction bases left unmatched: 11. Germline loops: CDR1 SEHNR, CDR2 FQNEAQ (reference sequence). CDR3 coding DNA: TGTGCCAGCAGCTCCACATTGACAGGGCGGTATCAGCCCCAGCATTTT. It yields the protein CASSSTLTGRYQPQHF.

The rearrangement joins TRBV28 to TRBJ2-7; 10 nucleotides agree with TRBD1. Trimming cost V 7 bases and J 5 bases; bases outside gene matches: 11. This CDR3 comprises 15 residues. The germline gives CDR1 MDHEN, CDR2 SYDVKM. CDR3 loop: CASTSSGTGDHEQYF. The CDR3 nucleotides are TGTGCCAGCACCTCCAGCGGGACAGGGGATCACGAGCAGTACTTC.

This clone has a single count. This rearrangement joins TRBV9 to TRBJ2-7; 9 bases line up with TRBD1. V dropped 4 bases and J dropped 5; count of bases not matched to a gene: 10. Germline lookup yields CDR1 SGDLS and CDR2 YYNGEE. The CDR3 extends over 15 amino acids. CDR3 sequence reads: CASSPRRDRVHEQYF. The CDR3 bases are TGTGCCAGCAGCCCAAGACGGGACAGGGTCCACGAGCAGTACTTC.

The chain employs TRBV7-3 and TRBJ2-5; D is perhaps TRBD2 (7 bases). The germline CDR1 and CDR2 sequences are SGHTA and FQGTGA. The CDR3 length is 15 residues. Trimming removed 5 bases from V and 4 bases from J, with 17 bases in between. Written as DNA, the CDR3 is TGTGCCAGCAGCCTAGGCCGCGGGGGCGTAGAGACCCAGTACTTC. It yields the protein CASSLGRGGVETQYF.

CDR3 sequence reads: CASSSRTSGDYEQYF. DNA for the CDR3: TGTGCCAGCAGCTCGAGGACTAGCGGGGACTACGAGCAGTACTTC. The chain is built from TRBV5-4 and TRBJ2-7, with 12 bases lining up with TRBD2. Trimming took 3 bases from V and 3 from J; bases not matched to a gene: 4. Germline lookup yields CDR1 SGHNT and CDR2 YYREEE (reference sequence). There are 15 residues in the CDR3.

The rearrangement links TRBV12-5 to TRBJ1-4, with 10 bases fitting TRBD1. V lost 3 bases and J lost 3; bases outside the gene matches: 1. The CDR3 has 15 residues. The germline V gene has CDR1 LGHNT and CDR2 FRNRAP. The CDR3 region is CASGFGTGANEKLFF. CDR3 DNA: TGTGCTAGTGGTTTCGGGACAGGGGCTAATGAAAAACTGTTTTTT.

The gene calls are TRBV11-2 and TRBJ2-1; 9 bases agree with TRBD2. The germline gives CDR1 SGHAT, CDR2 FQNNGV. This CDR3 is built from 15 residues. Unmatched junction bases numbered 8, after V lost 2 bases and J lost 9 bases. The CDR3 DNA reads as TGTGCCAGCAGCTTACGGCTAGCGGGACTCGGTGAGCAGTTCTTC. The encoded protein is CASSLRLAGLGEQFF.

The sample holds one count of this clone. The genes are TRBV7-8 and TRBJ1-2; D gene unclear. In germline, CDR1 is SGHVS, CDR2 FQNEAQ. This CDR3 has 12 amino acids. Trimming removed 5 bases from V and 7 bases from J, with 11 bases in between. In nucleotides, the CDR3 is TGTGCCAGCAGCACCCGACTCGGTGGCTACACCTTC. Translation gives CASSTRLGGYTF.

This chain links TRBV5-6 with TRBJ2-1; TRBD2 is a possible D gene (5 bases). Trimming removed 4 bases at V and 9 bases at J, with 14 bases between. The CDR3 extends over 13 amino acids. Germline loops: CDR1 SGHDT, CDR2 YYEEEE. As DNA, the CDR3 is TGTGCCAGCAGCATGGACTCCTCCGGTGAGCAGTTCTTC. Translation gives CASSMDSSGEQFF.

The CDR3 sequence is CASSLGGTSGGTDTQYF. The CDR3 region has the DNA TGCGCCAGCAGCTTGGGCGGGACTAGCGGAGGCACAGATACGCAGTATTTT. This chain connects TRBV5-1 to TRBJ2-3; 11 positions agree with TRBD2. Trimming at V came to 0 bases and at J to 1 base, leaving 4 bases not matched to a gene. The length of the CDR3 is 17 residues. CDR1 is SGHRS, CDR2 YFSETQ, per germline.